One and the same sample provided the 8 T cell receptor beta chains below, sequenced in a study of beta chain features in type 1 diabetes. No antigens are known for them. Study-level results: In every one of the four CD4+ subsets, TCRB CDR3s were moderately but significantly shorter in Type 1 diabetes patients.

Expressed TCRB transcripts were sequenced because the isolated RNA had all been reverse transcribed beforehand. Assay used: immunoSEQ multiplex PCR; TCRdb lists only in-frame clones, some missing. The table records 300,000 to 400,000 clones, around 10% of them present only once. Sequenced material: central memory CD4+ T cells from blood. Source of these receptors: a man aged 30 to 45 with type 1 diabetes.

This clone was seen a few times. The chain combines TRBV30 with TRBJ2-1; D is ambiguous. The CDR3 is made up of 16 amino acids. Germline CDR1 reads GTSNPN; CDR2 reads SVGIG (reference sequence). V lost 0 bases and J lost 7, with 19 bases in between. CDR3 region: CAWSVLPPGLRNEQFF. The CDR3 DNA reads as TGTGCCTGGAGTGTACTTCCCCCTGGTCTCCGAAATGAGCAGTTCTTC.

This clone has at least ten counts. CDR3 bases: TGCGCCAGCAGCCGGGGAGGGACAGACGAAAAACTGTTTTTT. Translating it yields CASSRGGTDEKLFF. This sequence joins TRBV4-1 and TRBJ1-4; 7 bases fit TRBD1. The CDR3 consists of 14 residues. J lost 8 bases, V lost 4 bases, and 7 bases had no gene match. Germline-derived CDR1 and CDR2 are MGHRA and YSYEKL.

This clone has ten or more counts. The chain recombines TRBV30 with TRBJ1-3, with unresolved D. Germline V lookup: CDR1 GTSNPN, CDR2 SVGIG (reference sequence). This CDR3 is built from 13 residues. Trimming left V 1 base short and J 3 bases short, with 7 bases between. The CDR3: CAWSGSFGNTIYF. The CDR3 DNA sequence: TGTGCCTGGAGTGGATCGTTTGGAAACACCATATATTTT.

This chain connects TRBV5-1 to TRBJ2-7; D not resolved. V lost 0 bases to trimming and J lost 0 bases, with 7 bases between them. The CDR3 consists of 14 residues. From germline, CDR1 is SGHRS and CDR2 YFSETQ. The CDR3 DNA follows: TGCGCCAGCAGCTTGGGACGGAGCTCCTACGAGCAGTACTTC. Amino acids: CASSLGRSSYEQYF.

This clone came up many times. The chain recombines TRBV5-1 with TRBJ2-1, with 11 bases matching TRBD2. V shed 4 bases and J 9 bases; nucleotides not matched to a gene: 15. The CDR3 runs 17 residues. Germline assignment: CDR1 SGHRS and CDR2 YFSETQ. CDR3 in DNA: TGCGCCAGCAGCCGAACTAGCGGGAGTTCCCTATTGACTGAGCAGTTCTTC. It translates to CASSRTSGSSLLTEQFF.

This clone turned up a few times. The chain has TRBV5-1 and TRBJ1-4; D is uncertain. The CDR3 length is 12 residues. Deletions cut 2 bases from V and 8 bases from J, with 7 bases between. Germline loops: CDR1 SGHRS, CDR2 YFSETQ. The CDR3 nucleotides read TGCGCCAGCAGCTTCGAAGGGGAAAAACTGTTTTTT. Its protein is CASSFEGEKLFF.

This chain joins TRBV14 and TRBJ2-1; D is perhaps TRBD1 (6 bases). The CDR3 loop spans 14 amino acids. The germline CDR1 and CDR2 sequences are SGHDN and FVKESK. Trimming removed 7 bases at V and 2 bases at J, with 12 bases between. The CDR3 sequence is CASNWGQPYNEQFF. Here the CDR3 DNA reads TGTGCCAGCAACTGGGGGCAGCCCTACAATGAGCAGTTCTTC.

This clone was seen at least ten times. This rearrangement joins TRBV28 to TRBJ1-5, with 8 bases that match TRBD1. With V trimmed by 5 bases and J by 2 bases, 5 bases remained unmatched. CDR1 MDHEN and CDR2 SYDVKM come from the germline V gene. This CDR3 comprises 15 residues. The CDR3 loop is CASSTLTGGNQPQHF. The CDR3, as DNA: TGTGCCAGCAGTACCTTGACAGGGGGCAATCAGCCCCAGCATTTT. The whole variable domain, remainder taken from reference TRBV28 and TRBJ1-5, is DVKVTQSSRYLVKRTGEKVFLECVQDMDHENMFWYRQDPGLGLRLIYFSYDVKMKEKGDIPEGYSVSREKKERFSLILESASTNQTSMYLCASSTLTGGNQPQHFGDGTRLSIL.